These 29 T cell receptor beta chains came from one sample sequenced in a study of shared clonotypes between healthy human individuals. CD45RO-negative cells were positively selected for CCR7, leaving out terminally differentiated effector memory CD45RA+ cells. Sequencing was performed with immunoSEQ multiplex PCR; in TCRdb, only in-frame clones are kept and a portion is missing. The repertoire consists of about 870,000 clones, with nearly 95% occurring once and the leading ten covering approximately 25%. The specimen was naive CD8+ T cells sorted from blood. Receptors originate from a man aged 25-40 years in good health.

CDR3: CASSPLTYEQYF. The CDR3 nucleotides read TGTGCCAGCAGCCCCTTAACCTACGAGCAGTACTTC. The rearrangement joins TRBV7-2 to TRBJ2-7; D is uncertain. Germline assignment: CDR1 SGHTA and CDR2 FQGNSA. The CDR3 has 12 amino acids. The V end lost 5 bases, the J end lost 2 bases, and 7 bases lay between the germline ends.

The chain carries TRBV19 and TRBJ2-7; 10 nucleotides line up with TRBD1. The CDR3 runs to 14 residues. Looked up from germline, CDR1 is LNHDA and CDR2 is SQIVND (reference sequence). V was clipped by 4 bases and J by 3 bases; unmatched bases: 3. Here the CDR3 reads CASSTRTGGYEQYF. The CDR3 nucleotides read TGTGCCAGTAGTACCAGGACAGGGGGCTACGAGCAGTACTTC.

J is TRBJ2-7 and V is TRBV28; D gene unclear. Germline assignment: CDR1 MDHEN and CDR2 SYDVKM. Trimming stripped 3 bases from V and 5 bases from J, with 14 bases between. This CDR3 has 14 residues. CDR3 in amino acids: CASSFLQQANEQYF. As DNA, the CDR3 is TGTGCCAGCAGTTTTTTACAACAAGCAAACGAGCAGTACTTC.

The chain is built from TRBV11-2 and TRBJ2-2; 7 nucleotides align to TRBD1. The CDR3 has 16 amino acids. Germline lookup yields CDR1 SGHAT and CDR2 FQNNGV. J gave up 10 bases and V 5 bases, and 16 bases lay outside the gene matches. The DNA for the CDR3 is TGTGCCAGCAGCCTCGGGACAGTGATCCCCCCGGAGGAGCTGTTTTTT. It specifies CASSLGTVIPPEELFF.

The CDR3 is CASSLANEQFF. The CDR3 region has the DNA TGTGCCAGCAGCTTGGCCAATGAGCAGTTCTTC. The chain uses TRBV13 and TRBJ2-1; D is unclear. The V and J ends lost 3 bases and 6 bases respectively, with 3 bases between them. The V gene's germline CDR1 is PRHDT and CDR2 FYEKMQ (reference sequence). CDR3 length: 11 residues.

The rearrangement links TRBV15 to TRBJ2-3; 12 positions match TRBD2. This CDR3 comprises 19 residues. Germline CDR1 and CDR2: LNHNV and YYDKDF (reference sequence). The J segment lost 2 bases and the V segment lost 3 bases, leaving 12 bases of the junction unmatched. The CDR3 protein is CATSSDTGLAGFATDTQYF. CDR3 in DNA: TGTGCCACCAGCAGCGATACGGGACTAGCGGGTTTCGCCACAGATACGCAGTATTTT.

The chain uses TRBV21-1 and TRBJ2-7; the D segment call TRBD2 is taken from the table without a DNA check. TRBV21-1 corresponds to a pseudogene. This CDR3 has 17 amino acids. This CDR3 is CASSKIPREPYSYEQYF. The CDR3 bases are TGTGCCAGCAGCAAAATTCCCCGGGAACCCTACTCCTACGAGCAGTACTTC.

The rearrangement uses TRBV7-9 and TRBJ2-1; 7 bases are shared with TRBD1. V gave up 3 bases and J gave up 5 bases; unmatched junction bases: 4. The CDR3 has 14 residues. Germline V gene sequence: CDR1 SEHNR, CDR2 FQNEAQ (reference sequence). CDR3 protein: CASSLNRGNNEQFF. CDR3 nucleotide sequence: TGTGCCAGCAGCTTGAACAGGGGTAACAATGAGCAGTTCTTC.

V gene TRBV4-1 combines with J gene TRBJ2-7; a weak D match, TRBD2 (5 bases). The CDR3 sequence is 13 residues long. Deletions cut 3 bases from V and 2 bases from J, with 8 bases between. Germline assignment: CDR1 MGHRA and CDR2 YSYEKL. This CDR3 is CASSHEAAYEQYF. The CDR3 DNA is TGCGCCAGCAGCCACGAAGCGGCCTACGAGCAGTACTTC.

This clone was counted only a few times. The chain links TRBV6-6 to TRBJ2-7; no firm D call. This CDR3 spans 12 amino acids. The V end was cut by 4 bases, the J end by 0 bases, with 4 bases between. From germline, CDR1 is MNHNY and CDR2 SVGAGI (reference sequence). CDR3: CASSFVSYEQYF. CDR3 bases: TGTGCCAGCAGTTTCGTCTCCTACGAGCAGTACTTC.

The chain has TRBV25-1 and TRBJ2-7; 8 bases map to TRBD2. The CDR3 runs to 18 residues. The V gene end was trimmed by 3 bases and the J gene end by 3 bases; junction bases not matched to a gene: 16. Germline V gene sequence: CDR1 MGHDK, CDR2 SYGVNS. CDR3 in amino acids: CASSDIALGLVDGYEQYF. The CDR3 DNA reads TGTGCCAGCAGTGATATCGCCCTGGGACTAGTTGATGGCTACGAGCAGTACTTC.

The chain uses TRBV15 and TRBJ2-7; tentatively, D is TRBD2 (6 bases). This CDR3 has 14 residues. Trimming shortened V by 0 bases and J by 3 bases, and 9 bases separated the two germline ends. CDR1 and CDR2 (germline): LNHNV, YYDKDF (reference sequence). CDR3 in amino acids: CATSRDQGLYEQYF. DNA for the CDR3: TGTGCCACCAGCAGAGATCAGGGACTCTACGAGCAGTACTTC.

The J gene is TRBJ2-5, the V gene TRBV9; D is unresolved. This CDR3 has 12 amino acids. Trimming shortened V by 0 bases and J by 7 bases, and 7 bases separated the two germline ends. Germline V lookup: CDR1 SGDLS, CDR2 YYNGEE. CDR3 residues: CASSVGWGTQYF. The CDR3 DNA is TGTGCCAGCAGCGTAGGTTGGGGGACCCAGTACTTC.

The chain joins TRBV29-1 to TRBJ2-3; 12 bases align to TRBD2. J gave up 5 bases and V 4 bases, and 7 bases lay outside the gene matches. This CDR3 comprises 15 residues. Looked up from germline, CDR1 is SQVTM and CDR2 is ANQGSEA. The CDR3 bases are TGCAGCGTTGCCCTAGCGGGAGGGCGAAAAGATACGCAGTATTTT. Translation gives CSVALAGGRKDTQYF.

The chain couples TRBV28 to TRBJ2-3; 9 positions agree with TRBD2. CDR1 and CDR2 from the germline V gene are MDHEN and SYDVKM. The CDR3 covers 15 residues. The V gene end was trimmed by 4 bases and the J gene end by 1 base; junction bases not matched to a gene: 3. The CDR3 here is CASSWRGGGTDTQYF. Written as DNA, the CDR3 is TGTGCCAGCAGTTGGCGGGGGGGTGGCACAGATACGCAGTATTTT.

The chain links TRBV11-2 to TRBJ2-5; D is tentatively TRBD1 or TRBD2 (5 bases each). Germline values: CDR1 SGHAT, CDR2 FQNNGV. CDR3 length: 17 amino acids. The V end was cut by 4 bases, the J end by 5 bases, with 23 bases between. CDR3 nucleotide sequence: TGTGCCAGCAGCTCCAAGGCCGAGATGGGGGTTGCGGAGACCCAGTACTTC. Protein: CASSSKAEMGVAETQYF.

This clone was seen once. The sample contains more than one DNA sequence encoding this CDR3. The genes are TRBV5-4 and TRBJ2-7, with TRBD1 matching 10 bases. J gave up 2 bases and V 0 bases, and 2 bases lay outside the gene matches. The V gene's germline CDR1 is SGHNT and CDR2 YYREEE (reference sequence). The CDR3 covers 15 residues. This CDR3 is CASSLVGQGTYEQYF. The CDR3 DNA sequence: TGTGCCAGCAGCTTGGTGGGACAGGGGACCTACGAGCAGTACTTC.

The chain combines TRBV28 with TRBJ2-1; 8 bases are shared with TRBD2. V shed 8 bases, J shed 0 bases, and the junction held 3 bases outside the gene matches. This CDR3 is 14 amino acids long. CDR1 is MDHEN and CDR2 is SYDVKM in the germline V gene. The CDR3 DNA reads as TGTGCCAGCCGCGGGACTAGCTCCTACAATGAGCAGTTCTTC. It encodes CASRGTSSYNEQFF.

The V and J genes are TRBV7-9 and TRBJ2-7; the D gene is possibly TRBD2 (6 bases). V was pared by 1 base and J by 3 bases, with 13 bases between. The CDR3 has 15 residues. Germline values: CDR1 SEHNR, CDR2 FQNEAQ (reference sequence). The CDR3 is CASSLDPGSNYEQYF. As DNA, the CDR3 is TGTGCCAGCAGCTTAGACCCCGGGAGCAACTACGAGCAGTACTTC.

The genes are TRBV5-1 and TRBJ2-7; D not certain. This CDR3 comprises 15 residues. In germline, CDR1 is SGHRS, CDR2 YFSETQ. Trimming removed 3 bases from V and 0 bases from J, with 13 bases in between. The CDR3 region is CASSWNAQSSYEQYF. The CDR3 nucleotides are TGCGCCAGCAGCTGGAATGCACAGAGCTCCTACGAGCAGTACTTC.

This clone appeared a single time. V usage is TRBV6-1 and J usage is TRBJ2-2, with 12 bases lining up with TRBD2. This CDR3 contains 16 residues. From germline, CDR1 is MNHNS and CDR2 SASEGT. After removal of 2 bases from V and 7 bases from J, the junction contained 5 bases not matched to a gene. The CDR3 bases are TGTGCCAGCAGTGAACTAGCGGGAGGGAGCGACGGGGAGCTGTTTTTT. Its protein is CASSELAGGSDGELFF.

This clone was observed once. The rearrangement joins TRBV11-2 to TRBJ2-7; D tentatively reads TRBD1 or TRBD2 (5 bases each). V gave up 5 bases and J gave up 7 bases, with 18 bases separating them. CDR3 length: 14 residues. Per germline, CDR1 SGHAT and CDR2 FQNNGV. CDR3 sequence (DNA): TGTGCCAGCAGCACTAGGGCAGGGCCGTGGGAGCAGTACTTC. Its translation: CASSTRAGPWEQYF.

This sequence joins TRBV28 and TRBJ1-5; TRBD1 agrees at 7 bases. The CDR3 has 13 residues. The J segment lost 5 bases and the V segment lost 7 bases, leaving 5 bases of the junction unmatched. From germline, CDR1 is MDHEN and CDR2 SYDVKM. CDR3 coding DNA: TGTGCCAGCACGAGGGGGCTCGATCAGCCCCAGCATTTT. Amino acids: CASTRGLDQPQHF.

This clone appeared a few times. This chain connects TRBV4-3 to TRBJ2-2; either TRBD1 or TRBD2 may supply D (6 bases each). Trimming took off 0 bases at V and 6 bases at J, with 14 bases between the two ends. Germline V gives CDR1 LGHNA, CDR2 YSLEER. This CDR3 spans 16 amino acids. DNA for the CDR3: TGCGCCAGCAGCCAAGATCCACAGGGAGGATCCGGGGAGCTGTTTTTT. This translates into CASSQDPQGGSGELFF.

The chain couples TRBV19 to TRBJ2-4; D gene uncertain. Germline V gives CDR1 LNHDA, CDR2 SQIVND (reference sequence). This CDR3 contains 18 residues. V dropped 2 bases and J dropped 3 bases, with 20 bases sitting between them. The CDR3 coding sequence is TGTGCCAGTAGTATATTTCCCCGGCTGGGGTCGGGCAAAAACATTCAGTACTTC. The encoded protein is CASSIFPRLGSGKNIQYF.

The CDR3 loop reads CASRGALSYNEQFF. CDR3 sequence (DNA): TGTGCCAGCCGGGGGGCCCTTAGCTACAATGAGCAGTTCTTC. The chain employs TRBV27 and TRBJ2-1; D is possibly TRBD2 (7 bases). The CDR3 has 14 residues. Per germline, CDR1 MNHEY and CDR2 SMNVEV (reference sequence). V lost 8 bases and J lost 3, with 14 bases in between.

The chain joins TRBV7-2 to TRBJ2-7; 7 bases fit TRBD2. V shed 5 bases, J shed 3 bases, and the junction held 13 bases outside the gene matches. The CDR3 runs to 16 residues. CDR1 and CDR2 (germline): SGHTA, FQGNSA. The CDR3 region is CASSPHPVERGYEQYF. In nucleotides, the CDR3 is TGTGCCAGCAGCCCCCACCCCGTGGAGCGGGGCTACGAGCAGTACTTC.

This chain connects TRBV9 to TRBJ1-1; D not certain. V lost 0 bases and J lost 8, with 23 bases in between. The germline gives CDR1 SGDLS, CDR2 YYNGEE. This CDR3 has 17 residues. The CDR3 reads CASSVDKNKGSLEEAFF. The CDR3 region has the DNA TGTGCCAGCAGCGTAGATAAGAATAAGGGATCGCTAGAAGAAGCTTTCTTT.

Written as DNA, the CDR3 is TGTGCCAGCAGCCCCCGGGAAGCGGGAGGGGAGGGCGAGCAGTACTTC. Translation: CASSPREAGGEGEQYF. The chain couples TRBV7-8 to TRBJ2-7, with 10 bases fitting TRBD2. The CDR3 consists of 16 residues. Trimming at V came to 5 bases and at J to 6 bases, leaving 13 bases not matched to a gene. Per germline, CDR1 SGHVS and CDR2 FQNEAQ. The entire variable domain, with the rest obtained from reference TRBV7-8 and TRBJ2-7, is as follows: GAGVSQSPRYKVAKRGQDVALRCDPISGHVSLFWYQQALGQGPEFLTYFQNEAQLDKSGLPSDRFFAERPEGSVSTLKIQRTQQEDSAVYLCASSPREAGGEGEQYFGPGTRLTVT.